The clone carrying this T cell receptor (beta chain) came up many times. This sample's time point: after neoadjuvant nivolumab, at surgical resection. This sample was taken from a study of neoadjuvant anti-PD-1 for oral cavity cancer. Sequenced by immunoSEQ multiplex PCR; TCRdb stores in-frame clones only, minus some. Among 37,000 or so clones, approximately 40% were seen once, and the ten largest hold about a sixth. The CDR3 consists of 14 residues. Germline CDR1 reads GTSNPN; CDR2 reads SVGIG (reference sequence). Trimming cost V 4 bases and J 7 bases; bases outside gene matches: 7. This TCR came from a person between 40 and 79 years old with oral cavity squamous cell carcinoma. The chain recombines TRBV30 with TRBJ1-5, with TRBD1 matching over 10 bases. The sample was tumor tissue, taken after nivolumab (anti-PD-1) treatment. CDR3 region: CAWTSGQGFQPQHF. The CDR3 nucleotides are TGTGCCTGGACGTCGGGACAGGGGTTCCAGCCCCAGCATTTT.